The rows below give T cell receptor beta chains drawn from one sample of a study of T cells in Graves' hyperthyroidism and ophthalmopathy. TCRdb fed the multiplex PCR reads into MiXCR, producing one record per CDR3 protein. Found here are 600,000 to 700,000 distinct CDR3 sequences, roughly 14% of them singletons; the top ten hold around 4.5%. The specimen sequenced was blood. These receptors all come from a woman aged 35 to 49 with Graves' ophthalmopathy. Each CDR3 is given with its conserved first and last residue.

TRBJ1-2 | TRBV10-3 | CAISGADLGYTF
TRBJ1-1 | TRBV28 | CATTGSNTEAFF
TRBJ2-5 | TRBV29-1 | CSVEKERSGGETQYF
TRBJ2-6 | TRBV10-2 | CASNSAGTSGRVSGANVLTF
TRBJ2-7 | TRBV11-2 | CAGSPSGRVYEQYF
TRBJ2-7 | TRBV6-5 | CASSYSRASGRIKQYF
TRBJ2-7 | TRBV20-1 | CSGRFSGTPSYEQYF
TRBJ2-2 | TRBV5-4 | CASHRLAGVTGELFF
TRBJ2-7 | TRBV7-2 | CASSGGPTLFYEQYF
TRBJ1-5 | TRBV11-2 | CASSLQTGQPQHF
TRBJ1-1 | TRBV19 | CASSWVNTEAFF
TRBJ1-1 | TRBV7-2 | CASSLGSTGTEAFF
TRBJ2-5 | TRBV6-5 | CASRPSGRAVLETQYF
TRBJ1-3 | TRBV7-9 | CASSPGLSGNTIYF
TRBJ1-1 | TRBV6-1 | CASRSGTGGVSTEAFF
TRBJ2-5 | TRBV28 | CATKPAVGAGASVETQYF
TRBJ1-1 | TRBV27 | CASSQDTMNTEAFF
TRBJ1-2 | TRBV29-1 | CSVRGAYGYTF
TRBJ1-2 | TRBV27 | CASSLRDTLNTF
TRBJ2-7 | TRBV19 | CASSIESGVSYEQYF
TRBJ2-7 | TRBV27 | CASAGNRGLEQYF